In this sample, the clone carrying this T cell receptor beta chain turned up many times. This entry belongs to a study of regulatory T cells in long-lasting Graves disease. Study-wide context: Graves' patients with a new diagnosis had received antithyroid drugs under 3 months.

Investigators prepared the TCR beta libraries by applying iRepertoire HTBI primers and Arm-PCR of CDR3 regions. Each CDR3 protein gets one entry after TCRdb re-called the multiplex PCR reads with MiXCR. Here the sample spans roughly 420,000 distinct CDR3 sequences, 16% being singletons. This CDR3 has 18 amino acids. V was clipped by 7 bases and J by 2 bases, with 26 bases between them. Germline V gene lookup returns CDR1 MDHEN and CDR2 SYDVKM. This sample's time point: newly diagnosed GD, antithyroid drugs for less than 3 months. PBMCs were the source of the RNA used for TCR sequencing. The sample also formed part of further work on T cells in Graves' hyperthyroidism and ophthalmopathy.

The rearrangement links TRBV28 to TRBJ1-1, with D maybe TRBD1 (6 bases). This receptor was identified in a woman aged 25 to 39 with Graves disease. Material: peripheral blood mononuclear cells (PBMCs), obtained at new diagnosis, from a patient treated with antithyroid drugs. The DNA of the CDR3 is TGTGCCAGCACCTCCTTAGAGGGGGAGTTCTGGCTTAACACTGAAGCTTTCTTT. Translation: CASTSLEGEFWLNTEAFF.